This TCR beta chain was observed in a study of shared clonotypes between healthy human individuals. Evenly divided among several immunoSEQ plates was the genomic DNA of each subset. TCRdb keeps only in-frame clones here, not all; method: immunoSEQ multiplex PCR. Among millions of clones listed, over 85% were seen once. The naive CD8 population came from CD45RO-negative cells selected for CCR7, without terminally differentiated effector memory CD45RA+ cells. The study, taken as a whole, reports: Generally, naive subsets (rather than memory subsets) showed larger estimated richness. Clonotype sharing among donors likely depends on sequencing depth. A reduction in generation probabilities was seen for non-shared clonotypes relative to those shared by all four donors.

The V segment lost 3 bases and the J segment 3 bases; nucleotides outside the gene matches: 6. Germline CDR1 reads SGHDT; CDR2 reads YYEEEE. The CDR3 totals 14 residues. This clone appeared a single time. Its antigen is undetermined. The TCR sequence derives from a man aged 18 to 29 in good health. The sequenced sample was naive CD8+ T cells sorted from blood. The chain recombines TRBV5-6 with TRBJ2-7; 7 bases are a match to TRBD1. This CDR3 is CASSYGTAFYEQYF. DNA of the CDR3: TGTGCCAGCAGCTATGGGACAGCCTTCTACGAGCAGTACTTC.